The following is a T cell receptor (beta chain) sequence with its context. Its antigen is currently unknown. For TCR beta, cDNA was produced by 5'RACE template switching with UMIs. Reanalyzing the 5' RACE reads, TCRdb keeps one entry per CDR3 protein, without DNA. The specimen's table records more than 250,000 distinct CDR3 sequences. This entry belongs to a study of T cells expressing NK-cell markers. Study results and caveats: Nothing established the HCMV specificity of expanded NKG2C+ T cell clones.

Germline V gives CDR1 LGHNA, CDR2 YSLEER. The CDR3 loop spans 13 amino acids. Sequences were obtained from blood T cells: a sorted CD56 or NKG2C T cell subset, CD4+ or CD8+ T cells, or bulk PBMC T cells (not recorded which). The chain employs TRBV4-3 and TRBJ1-2. The TCR originated in a man aged 18 to 30 in good health. This CDR3 reads CASSRGMEGGYTF.